This T cell receptor (beta chain) was found in a study of CD4 T cells in relation to SARS-CoV-2 and coronaviruses. On the study more broadly: Two subjects were Hispanic; patients were fewer than 10 males and a few females.

V gave up 1 base and J gave up 6 bases, with 7 bases separating them. This CDR3 region has 14 residues. CDR1 is MGHDK, CDR2 SYGVNS, per germline. Sequenced by immunoSEQ multiplex PCR; TCRdb stores in-frame clones only, minus some. Altogether some 43,000 clones are present, over 70% being singletons, with the ten largest covering more than 1.3%. Concerning this clone itself: Its antigen is not known.

This chain joins TRBV25-1 and TRBJ1-6, with no clear D. The sequenced material came from naive CD4+ T cells from PBMCs, cultured in vitro. Subset defined: naive CD4+ T cells isolated by negative enrichment. The sequence came from an adult with COVID-19. As DNA, the CDR3 is TGTGCCAGCAGTGAATTGCCCCGTAATTCACCCCTCCACTTT. Encoded protein: CASSELPRNSPLHF.